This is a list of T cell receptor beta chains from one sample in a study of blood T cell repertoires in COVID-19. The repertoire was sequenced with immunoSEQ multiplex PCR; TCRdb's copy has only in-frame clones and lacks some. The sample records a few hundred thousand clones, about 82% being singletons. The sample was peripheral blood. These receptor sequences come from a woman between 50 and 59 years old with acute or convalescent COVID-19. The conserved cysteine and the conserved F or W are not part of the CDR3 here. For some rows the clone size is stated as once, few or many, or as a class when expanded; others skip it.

ASSPWTSGSKVEQF,TRBV11-2,.,14
ASSISVSNQPQH,TRBV19,.,12
ASSLDSYEQY,TRBV2,.,10
ASSKIGLAGDEQY,TRBV7-8,.,13
ASSPPAGGASDTQY,TRBV18,.,14
ASSYQGARTGELF,TRBV27,.,13
ASSVAGVAGVETQY,TRBV9,.,14
ASSLTGVSGNTIY,TRBV7-9,.,13
AAGAAGDYNEQF,TRBV15,.,12
ASSLFSGSYNEQF,TRBV6-2/TRBV6-3,.,13
ASNSGGSNQPQH,TRBV7-9,.,12
SASFPGQGKAEQY,TRBV20-1,.,13
ASSSYGQSYNSPLH,TRBV7-9,.,14
ATNDPRSSYEQY,TRBV15,.,12
ASTKDRPPGEQY,TRBV11-2,once,12
ASSLARTGGEKLF,TRBV5-1,.,13
ASSSGQIQETQY,TRBV5-1,.,12
ASSLSKASGRIEQY,TRBV27,.,14
ASSLEAGRELF,TRBV11-2,.,11
ASSSTFPGDEQF,TRBV14,.,12
ASSLEDWIKNIQY,TRBV11-2,.,13
ASSFSGTGKKAF,TRBV5-5,once,12
ASVTSAPQQETQY,TRBV2,once,13
SASPGLEREQY,TRBV20-1,.,11
ASSSIERGETQY,TRBV5-1,.,12
ASILRDRDETQY,TRBV6-5,.,12
ASSSWTGDAYEQY,TRBV18,.,13
ASRELNTGELF,TRBV6-5,.,11
SVEDASGANVLT,TRBV29-1,.,12
ASSSQPGLAGEETQY,TRBV28,once,15
ASSLNPSGFSYEQY,TRBV19,.,14
ASSPSSNTGELF,TRBV7-3,.,12
ASSLLQGGYEQY,TRBV5-1,.,12
ASSVTGGANYGYT,TRBV7-8,.,13
ASSPSGVGRNTDTQY,TRBV14,.,15
ASKKREFSIYEQY,TRBV6-1,.,13
ARGQVSNQPQH,TRBV21-1,.,11
ASSHERSYEQY,TRBV3-1/TRBV3-2,.,11
ASSYRTGADEQY,TRBV6-5,.,12
SASRGNQETQY,TRBV20-1,few,11
ASNGGLAGVVPGELF,TRBV5-1,.,15
ASRQTGLSYNEQF,TRBV5-1,.,13
ASSEQFWGDGYT,TRBV2,many,12